Sequencing of this TCR beta chain was carried out in a study of kidney transplant recipient with SARS-CoV-2 infection. Of note for this clonotype: Just one base apart from a much larger clone, this may be a read error.

Trimming stripped 5 bases from V and 4 bases from J, with 23 bases between. The CDR3 length is 17 residues. TCRdb ran MiXCR on the reads and lists one entry per CDR3 protein. The sample has 200,000 to 250,000 distinct CDR3 sequences; 25% to 30% are singletons. The sequences come from a blood sample, collected at baseline and between days 110 and 120 from a kidney transplant recipient. This chain uses TRBV7-1 with TRBJ1-2; the D is unclear. Being an ORF, TRBV7-1 has a function that is uncertain. This receptor was obtained from a male patient in his thirties who had COVID-19 and was a kidney transplant recipient. Some T cells may be transferred from the graft donor. CDR3 sequence: CASSLGVHEGKAYGYTF. The CDR3 nucleotides read TGTGCCAGCAGCCTTGGGGTTCACGAGGGAAAGGCCTATGGCTACACCTTC.